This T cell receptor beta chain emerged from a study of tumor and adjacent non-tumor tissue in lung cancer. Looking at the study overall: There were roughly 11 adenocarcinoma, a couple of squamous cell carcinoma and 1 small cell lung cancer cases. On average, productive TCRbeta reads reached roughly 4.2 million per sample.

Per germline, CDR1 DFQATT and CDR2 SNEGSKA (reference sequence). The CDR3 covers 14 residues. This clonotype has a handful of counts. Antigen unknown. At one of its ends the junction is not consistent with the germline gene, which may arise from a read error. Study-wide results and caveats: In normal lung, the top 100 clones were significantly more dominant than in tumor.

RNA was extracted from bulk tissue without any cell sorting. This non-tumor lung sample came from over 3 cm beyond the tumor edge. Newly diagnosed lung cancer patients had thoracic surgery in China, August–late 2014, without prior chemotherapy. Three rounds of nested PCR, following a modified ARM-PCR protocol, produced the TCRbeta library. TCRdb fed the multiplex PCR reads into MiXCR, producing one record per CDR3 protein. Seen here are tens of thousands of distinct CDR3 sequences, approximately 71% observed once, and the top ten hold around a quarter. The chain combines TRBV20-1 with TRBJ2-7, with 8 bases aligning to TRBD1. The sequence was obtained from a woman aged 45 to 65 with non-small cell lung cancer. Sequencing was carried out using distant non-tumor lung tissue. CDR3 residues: CSAKVGQGFYEQCF. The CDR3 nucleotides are TGCAGTGCTAAAGTCGGACAGGGTTTCTACGAGCAGTGCTTC.